This TCR beta chain is from a study of blood T cells in healthy people across ages. Study outcomes and limitations: The study found more naive CD4+ cells and higher diversity in long-lived than aged donors. Nothing was known about donor CMV status, and this possibly confounded expanded clonotype changes. A roughly linear fall in TCR beta diversity per million T cells was seen with increasing age.

Staff drew around 10 milliliters of peripheral blood from each donor. CDR1 SGDLS and CDR2 YYNGEE come from the germline V gene. The germline V and J ends were trimmed by 0 bases and 4 bases, with 8 bases remaining between them. The CDR3 has 14 residues. As to this clonotype: Its target is unknown.

Combining a sample-barcoded 5' primer with a J-beta primer mix, a second PCR ran for about 6 to 12 cycles. Each CDR3 protein is one row after TCRdb ran MiXCR on the 5' RACE reads. Altogether 1.5 million to 1.8 million distinct CDR3 sequences are present, 42% being singletons, with the ten largest covering around 4%. The sequence derives from a woman under 30 in good health. V is TRBV9 and J is TRBJ1-3; D is unclear. The sequenced material came from blood. The CDR3 loop is CASSVDDKGNTIYF. CDR3 bases: TGTGCCAGCAGCGTAGATGACAAGGGAAACACCATATATTTT.